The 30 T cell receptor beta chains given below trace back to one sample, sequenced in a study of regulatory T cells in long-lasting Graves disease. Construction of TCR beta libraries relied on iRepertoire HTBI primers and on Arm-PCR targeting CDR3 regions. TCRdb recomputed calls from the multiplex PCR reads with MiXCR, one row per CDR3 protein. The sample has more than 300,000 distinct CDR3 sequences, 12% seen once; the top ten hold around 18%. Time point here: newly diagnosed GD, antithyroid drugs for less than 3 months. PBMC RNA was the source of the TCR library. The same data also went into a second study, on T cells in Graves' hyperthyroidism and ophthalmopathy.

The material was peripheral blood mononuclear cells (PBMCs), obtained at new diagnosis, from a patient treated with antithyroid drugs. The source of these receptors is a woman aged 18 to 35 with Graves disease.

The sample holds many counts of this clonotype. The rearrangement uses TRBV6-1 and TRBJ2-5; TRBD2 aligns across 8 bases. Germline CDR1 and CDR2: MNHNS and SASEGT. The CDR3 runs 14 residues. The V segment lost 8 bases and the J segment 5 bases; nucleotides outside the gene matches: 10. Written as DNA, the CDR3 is TGTGCCAGCCACTCACCCGGGGGGGGGGAGACCCAGTACTTC. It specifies CASHSPGGGETQYF.

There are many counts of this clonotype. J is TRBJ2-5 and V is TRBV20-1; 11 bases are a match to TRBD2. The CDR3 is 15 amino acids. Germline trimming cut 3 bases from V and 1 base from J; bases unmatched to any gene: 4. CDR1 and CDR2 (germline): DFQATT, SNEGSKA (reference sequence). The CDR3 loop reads CSASSLAGGQETQYF. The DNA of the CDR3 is TGCAGTGCTAGCTCTCTAGCGGGGGGCCAAGAGACCCAGTACTTC.

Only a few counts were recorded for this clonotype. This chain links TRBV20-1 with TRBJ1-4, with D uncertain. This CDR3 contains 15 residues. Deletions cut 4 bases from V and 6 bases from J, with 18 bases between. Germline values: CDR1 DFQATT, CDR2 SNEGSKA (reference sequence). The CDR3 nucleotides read TGCAGTGCTACATCCCAAAGTCTGGGTGATGAAAAACTGTTTTTT. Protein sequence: CSATSQSLGDEKLFF.

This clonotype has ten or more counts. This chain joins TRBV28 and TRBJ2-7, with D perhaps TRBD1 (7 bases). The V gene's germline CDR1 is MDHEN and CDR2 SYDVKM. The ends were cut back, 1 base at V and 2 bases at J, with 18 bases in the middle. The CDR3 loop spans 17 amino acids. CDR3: CASSLFFGRGTAYEQYF. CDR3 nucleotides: TGTGCCAGCAGTTTATTTTTCGGTCGGGGGACAGCCTACGAGCAGTACTTC.

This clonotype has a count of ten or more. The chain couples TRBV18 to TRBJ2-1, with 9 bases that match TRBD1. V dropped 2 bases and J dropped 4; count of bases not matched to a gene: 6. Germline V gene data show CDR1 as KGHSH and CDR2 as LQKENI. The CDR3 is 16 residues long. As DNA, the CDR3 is TGTGCCAGCTCACCAAGGCCGGGACAGGGATACAATGAGCAGTTCTTC. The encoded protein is CASSPRPGQGYNEQFF.

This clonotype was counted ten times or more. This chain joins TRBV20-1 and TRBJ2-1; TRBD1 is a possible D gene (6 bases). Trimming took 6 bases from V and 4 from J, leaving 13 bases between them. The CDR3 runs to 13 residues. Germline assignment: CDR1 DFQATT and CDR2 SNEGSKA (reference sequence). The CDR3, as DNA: TGCAGTGCGGCTGGGGGCTATTACAATGAGCAGTTCTTC. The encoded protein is CSAAGGYYNEQFF.

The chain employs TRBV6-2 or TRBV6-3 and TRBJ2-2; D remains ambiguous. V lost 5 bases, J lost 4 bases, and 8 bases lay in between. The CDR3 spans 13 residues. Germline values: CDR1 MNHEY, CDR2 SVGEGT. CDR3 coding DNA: TGTGCCAGCAGTCGGGTCGGCACCGGGGAGCTGTTTTTT. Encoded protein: CASSRVGTGELFF.

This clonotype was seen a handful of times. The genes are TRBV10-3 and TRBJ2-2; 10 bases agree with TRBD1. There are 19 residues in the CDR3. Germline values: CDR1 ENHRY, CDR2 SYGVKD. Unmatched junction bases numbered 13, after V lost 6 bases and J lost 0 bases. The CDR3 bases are TGTGCCATCAGAAAAACTGGGACAGGGGAGTGGACGAACACCGGGGAGCTGTTTTTT. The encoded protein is CAIRKTGTGEWTNTGELFF.

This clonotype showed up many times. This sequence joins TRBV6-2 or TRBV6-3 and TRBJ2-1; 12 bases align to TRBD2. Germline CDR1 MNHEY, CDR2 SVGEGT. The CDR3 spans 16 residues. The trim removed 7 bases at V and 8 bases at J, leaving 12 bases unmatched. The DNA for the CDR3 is TGTGCCAGCACCCTCACGACTAGCGGGAGTTTCGATGAGCAGTTCTTC. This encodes CASTLTTSGSFDEQFF.

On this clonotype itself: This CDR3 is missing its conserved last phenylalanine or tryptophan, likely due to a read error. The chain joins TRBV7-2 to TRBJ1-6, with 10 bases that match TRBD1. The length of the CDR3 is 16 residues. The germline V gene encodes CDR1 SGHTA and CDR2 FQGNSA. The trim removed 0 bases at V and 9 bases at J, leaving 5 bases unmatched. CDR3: CASSLAGQGIGSPLHL. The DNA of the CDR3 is TGTGCCAGCAGCTTAGCGGGACAGGGGATAGGTTCACCCCTCCACCTT.

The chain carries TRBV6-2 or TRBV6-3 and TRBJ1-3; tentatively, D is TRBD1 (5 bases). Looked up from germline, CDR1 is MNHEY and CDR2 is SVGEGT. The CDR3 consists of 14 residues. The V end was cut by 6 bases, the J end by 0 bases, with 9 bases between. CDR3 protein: CASRGTGSGNTIYF. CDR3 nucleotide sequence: TGTGCCAGCAGGGGGACCGGCTCTGGAAACACCATATATTTT.

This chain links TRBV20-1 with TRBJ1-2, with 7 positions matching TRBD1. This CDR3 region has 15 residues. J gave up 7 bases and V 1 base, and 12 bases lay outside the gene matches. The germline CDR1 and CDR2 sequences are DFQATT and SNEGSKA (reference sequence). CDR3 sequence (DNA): TGCAGTGCTAGAGCTGCGGGACAGAAGTTGGGTGGCTACACCTTC. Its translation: CSARAAGQKLGGYTF.

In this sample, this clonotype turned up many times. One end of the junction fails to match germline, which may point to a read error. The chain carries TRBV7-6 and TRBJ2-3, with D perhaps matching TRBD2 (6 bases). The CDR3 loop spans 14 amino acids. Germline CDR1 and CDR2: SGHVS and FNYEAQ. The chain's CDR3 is CASSLGRSTNTQYF. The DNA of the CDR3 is TGTGCCAGCAGCCTAGGGAGGTCCACAAATACGCAGTATTTT.

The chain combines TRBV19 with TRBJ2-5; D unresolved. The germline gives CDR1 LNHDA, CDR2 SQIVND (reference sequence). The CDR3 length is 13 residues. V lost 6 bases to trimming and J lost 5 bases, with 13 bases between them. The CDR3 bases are TGTGCCAGTAGATCCTCGGGTAGGGAGACCCAGTACTTC. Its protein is CASRSSGRETQYF.

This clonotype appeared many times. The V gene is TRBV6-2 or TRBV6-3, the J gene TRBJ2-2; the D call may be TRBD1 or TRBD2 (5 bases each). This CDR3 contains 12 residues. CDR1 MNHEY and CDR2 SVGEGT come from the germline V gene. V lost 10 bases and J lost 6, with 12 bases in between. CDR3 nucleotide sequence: TGTGCCACCACGAGGGGTCCCGGGGAGCTGTTTTTT. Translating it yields CATTRGPGELFF.

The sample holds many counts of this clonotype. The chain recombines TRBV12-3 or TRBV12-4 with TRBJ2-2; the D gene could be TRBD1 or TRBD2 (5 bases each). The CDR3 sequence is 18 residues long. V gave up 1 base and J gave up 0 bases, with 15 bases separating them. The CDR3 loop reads CASSLGGYTRTNTGELFF. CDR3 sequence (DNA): TGTGCCAGCAGTTTAGGGGGGTATACCAGAACGAACACCGGGGAGCTGTTTTTT.

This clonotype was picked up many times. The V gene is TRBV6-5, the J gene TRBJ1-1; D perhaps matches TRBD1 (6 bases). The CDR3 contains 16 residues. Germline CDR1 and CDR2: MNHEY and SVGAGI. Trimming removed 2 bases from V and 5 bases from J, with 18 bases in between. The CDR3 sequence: CASSYPNPEGGTEAFF. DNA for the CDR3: TGTGCCAGCAGTTACCCTAACCCTGAAGGGGGGACTGAAGCTTTCTTT.

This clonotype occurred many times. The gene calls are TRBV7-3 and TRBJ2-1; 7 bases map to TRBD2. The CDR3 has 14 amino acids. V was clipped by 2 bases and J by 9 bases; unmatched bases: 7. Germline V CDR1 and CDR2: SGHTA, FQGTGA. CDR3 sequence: CASSLGTTFGEQFF. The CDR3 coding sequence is TGTGCCAGCAGCTTAGGGACTACTTTTGGTGAGCAGTTCTTC.

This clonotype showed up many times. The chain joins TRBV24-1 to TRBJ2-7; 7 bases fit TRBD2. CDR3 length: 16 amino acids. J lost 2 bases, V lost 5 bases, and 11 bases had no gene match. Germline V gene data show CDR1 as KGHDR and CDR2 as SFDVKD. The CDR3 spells CATSATSAQGAYEQYF. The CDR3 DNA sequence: TGTGCCACCAGTGCAACTAGCGCCCAAGGGGCCTACGAGCAGTACTTC.

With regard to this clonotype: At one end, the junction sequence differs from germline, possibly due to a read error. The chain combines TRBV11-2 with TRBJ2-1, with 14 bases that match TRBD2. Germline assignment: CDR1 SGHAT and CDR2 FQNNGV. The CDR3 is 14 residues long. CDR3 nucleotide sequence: TGCGCCAGCACGGGGACTAGCGGGAGCGATGAGCAGTTCTTC. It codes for CASTGTSGSDEQFF.

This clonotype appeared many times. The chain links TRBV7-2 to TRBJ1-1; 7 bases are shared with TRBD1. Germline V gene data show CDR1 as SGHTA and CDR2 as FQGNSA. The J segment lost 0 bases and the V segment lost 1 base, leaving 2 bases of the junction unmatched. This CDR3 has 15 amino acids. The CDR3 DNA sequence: TGTGCCAGCAGCTTAGTCACAGGGGTGAACACTGAAGCTTTCTTT. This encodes CASSLVTGVNTEAFF.

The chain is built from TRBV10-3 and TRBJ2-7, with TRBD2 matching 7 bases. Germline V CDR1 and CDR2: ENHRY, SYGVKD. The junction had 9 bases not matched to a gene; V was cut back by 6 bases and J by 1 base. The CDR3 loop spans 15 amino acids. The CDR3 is CAIREERGASYEQYF. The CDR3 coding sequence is TGTGCCATCAGAGAAGAGCGGGGTGCGTCCTACGAGCAGTACTTC.

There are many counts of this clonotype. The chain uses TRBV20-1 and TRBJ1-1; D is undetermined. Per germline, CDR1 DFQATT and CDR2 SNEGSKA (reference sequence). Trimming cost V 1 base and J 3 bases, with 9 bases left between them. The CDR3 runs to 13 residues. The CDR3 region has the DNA TGCAGTGCTAGAGGAGGGTGGGACACTGAAGCTTTCTTT. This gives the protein CSARGGWDTEAFF.

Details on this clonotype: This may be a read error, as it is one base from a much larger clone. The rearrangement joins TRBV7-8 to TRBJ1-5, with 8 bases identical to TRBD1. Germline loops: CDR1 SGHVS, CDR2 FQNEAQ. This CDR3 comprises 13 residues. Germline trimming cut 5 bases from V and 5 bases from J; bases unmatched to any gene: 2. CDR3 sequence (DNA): TGTGCCAGCAGCGCGACAGGGGATCAGCCCCAGCATTTT. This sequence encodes CASSATGDQPQHF. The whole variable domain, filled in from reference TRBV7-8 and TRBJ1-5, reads GAGVSQSPRYKVAKRGQDVALRCDPISGHVSLFWYQQALGQGPEFLTYFQNEAQLDKSGLPSDRFFAERPEGSVSTLKIQRTQQEDSAVYLCASSATGDQPQHFGDGTRLSIL.

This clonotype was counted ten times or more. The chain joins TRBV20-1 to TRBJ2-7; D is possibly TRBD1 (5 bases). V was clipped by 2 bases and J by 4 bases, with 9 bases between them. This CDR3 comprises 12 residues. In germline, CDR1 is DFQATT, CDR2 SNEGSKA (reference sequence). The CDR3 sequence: CSARSREYEQYV. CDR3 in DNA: TGCAGTGCTAGAAGCAGGGAATACGAGCAGTACGTC.

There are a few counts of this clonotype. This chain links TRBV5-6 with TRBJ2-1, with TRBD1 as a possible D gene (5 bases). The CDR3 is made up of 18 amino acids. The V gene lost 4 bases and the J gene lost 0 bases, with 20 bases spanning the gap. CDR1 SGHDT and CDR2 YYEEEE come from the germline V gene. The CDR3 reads CASSPPGHLPSSYNEQFF. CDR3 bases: TGTGCCAGCAGCCCCCCCGGACACCTTCCGAGCTCCTACAATGAGCAGTTCTTC.

The CDR3 nucleotides are TGCGCCAGCAGCCATACACTTTCCCTGCCTTTCGTTTCAGCAGGCGCAGATACGCAGTATTTT. Translating gives CASSHTLSLPFVSAGADTQYF. The chain couples TRBV4-1 to TRBJ2-3; the D is unclear. The CDR3 is 21 amino acids. Looked up from germline, CDR1 is MGHRA and CDR2 is YSYEKL. V lost 3 bases and J 4 bases, leaving 32 bases between the germline ends.

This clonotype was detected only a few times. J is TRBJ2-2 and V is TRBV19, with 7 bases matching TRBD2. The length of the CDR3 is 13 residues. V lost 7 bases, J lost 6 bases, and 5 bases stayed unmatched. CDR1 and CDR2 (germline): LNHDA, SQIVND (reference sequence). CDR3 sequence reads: CASTGAGAGELFF. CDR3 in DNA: TGTGCCAGTACTGGTGCGGGGGCCGGGGAGCTGTTTTTT.

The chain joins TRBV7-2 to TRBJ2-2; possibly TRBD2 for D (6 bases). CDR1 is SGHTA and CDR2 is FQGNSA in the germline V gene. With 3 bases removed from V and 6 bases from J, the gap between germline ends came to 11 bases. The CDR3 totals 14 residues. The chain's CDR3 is CASSFGWGAGELFF. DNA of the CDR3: TGTGCCAGCAGCTTCGGATGGGGGGCCGGGGAGCTGTTTTTT.

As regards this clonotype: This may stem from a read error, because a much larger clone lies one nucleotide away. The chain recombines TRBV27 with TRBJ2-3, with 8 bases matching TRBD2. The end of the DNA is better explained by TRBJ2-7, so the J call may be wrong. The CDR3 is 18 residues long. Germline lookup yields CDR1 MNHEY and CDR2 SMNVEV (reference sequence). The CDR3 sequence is CASSPRRPHGGEGSEQYF. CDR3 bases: TGTGCCAGCAGTCCACGTCGGCCCCACGGGGGGGAGGGGAGTGAGCAGTACTTC.